The 30 T cell receptor beta chains presented below share a single source sample, sequenced in a study of OX40 agonist ivuxolimab in advanced cancers. Clones were sequenced by immunoSEQ multiplex PCR, and TCRdb holds only the in-frame ones, with some missing. The data hold tens of thousands of clones, with 70% to 90% observed a single time. The sequences come from CD4+ or CD8+ T cells sorted from blood, collected in a trial of the OX40 agonist ivuxolimab. These receptors came from an adult with an advanced solid tumor such as melanoma, head and neck, liver or kidney cancer.

V is TRBV4-2 and J is TRBJ2-5, with 12 bases that match TRBD1. This CDR3 comprises 16 residues. Germline V gene lookup returns CDR1 LGHNA and CDR2 YNFKEQ. J gave up 4 bases and V 1 base, and 4 bases lay outside the gene matches. The CDR3 region is CASSQGGQGASETQYF. In DNA, the CDR3 is TGTGCCAGCAGCCAAGGGGGACAGGGGGCTTCAGAGACCCAGTACTTC.

The genes are TRBV5-6 and TRBJ2-1; TRBD2 matches 10 bases. The CDR3 loop spans 17 amino acids. V was clipped by 0 bases and J by 3 bases; unmatched bases: 6. Germline V lookup: CDR1 SGHDT, CDR2 YYEEEE. This CDR3 reads CASSLATSGVYYNEQFF. Written as DNA, the CDR3 is TGTGCCAGCAGCTTGGCCACTAGCGGGGTGTACTACAATGAGCAGTTCTTC.

The chain has TRBV2 and TRBJ1-5; D unclear. This CDR3 has 19 amino acids. Germline CDR1 is SNHLY and CDR2 is FYNNEI. V gave up 6 bases and J gave up 0 bases, with 24 bases separating them. For the CDR3, the DNA is TGTGCCAGCAGGACCCCGAGGGTGGCAGGCACCAATAGCAATCAGCCCCAGCATTTT. It codes for CASRTPRVAGTNSNQPQHF.

V gene TRBV5-4 combines with J gene TRBJ2-7; D gene uncertain. Trimming took 0 bases from V and 6 from J, leaving 10 bases between them. The CDR3 covers 13 residues. Germline loops: CDR1 SGHNT, CDR2 YYREEE (reference sequence). The CDR3 bases are TGTGCCAGCAGCTTGGGCCCCGCGAGCGAGCAGTACTTC. This translates into CASSLGPASEQYF.

The J gene is TRBJ2-2, the V gene TRBV7-6, with 10 positions matching TRBD2. The trim removed 4 bases at V and 5 bases at J, leaving 19 bases unmatched. The V gene's germline CDR1 is SGHVS and CDR2 FNYEAQ. The CDR3 consists of 20 residues. The CDR3 sequence: CASSSPLEREGLTRTGELFF. The CDR3 DNA reads TGTGCCAGCAGCTCACCTTTGGAGCGGGAGGGCCTGACGAGGACCGGGGAGCTGTTTTTT.

This rearrangement joins TRBV5-1 to TRBJ2-7; TRBD2 matches at 11 bases. CDR3 size: 15 residues. Losses at the gene ends were 5 bases for V and 2 bases for J; bases not matched to a gene: 6. Germline assignment: CDR1 SGHRS and CDR2 YFSETQ. CDR3: CASREGLAATYEQYF. CDR3 nucleotide sequence: TGCGCCAGCAGGGAGGGACTAGCGGCAACCTACGAGCAGTACTTC.

The chain joins TRBV5-1 to TRBJ2-7; no definite D call. Germline-derived CDR1 and CDR2 are SGHRS and YFSETQ. This CDR3 comprises 14 residues. V was clipped by 0 bases and J by 0 bases, with 7 bases between them. Written as DNA, the CDR3 is TGCGCCAGCAGCTTGGAACGGCTCTCCTACGAGCAGTACTTC. It codes for CASSLERLSYEQYF.

The V gene is TRBV28, the J gene TRBJ1-1; D might be TRBD1 (5 bases). CDR1 is MDHEN and CDR2 is SYDVKM in the germline V gene. The CDR3 covers 14 residues. With 5 bases removed from V and 6 bases from J, the gap between germline ends came to 16 bases. CDR3 coding DNA: TGTGCCAGCAGTCAACGGGGCGTAAGCCCTGAAGCTTTCTTT. Its protein is CASSQRGVSPEAFF. The whole variable domain, remainder taken from reference TRBV28 and TRBJ1-1, is DVKVTQSSRYLVKRTGEKVFLECVQDMDHENMFWYRQDPGLGLRLIYFSYDVKMKEKGDIPEGYSVSREKKERFSLILESASTNQTSMYLCASSQRGVSPEAFFGQGTRLTVV.

This rearrangement joins TRBV7-8 to TRBJ2-1; a weak D match, TRBD2 (5 bases). Trimming removed 3 bases from V and 6 bases from J, with 15 bases in between. This CDR3 comprises 15 residues. Germline CDR1 reads SGHVS; CDR2 reads FQNEAQ. CDR3 coding DNA: TGTGCCAGCAGCTTGTTCCGGACTGTGGGCAATGAGCAGTTCTTC. Protein product: CASSLFRTVGNEQFF. The variable domain in full, completed from reference TRBV7-8 and TRBJ2-1, reads GAGVSQSPRYKVAKRGQDVALRCDPISGHVSLFWYQQALGQGPEFLTYFQNEAQLDKSGLPSDRFFAERPEGSVSTLKIQRTQQEDSAVYLCASSLFRTVGNEQFFGPGTRLTVL.

This clone occurred a few times. The rearrangement links TRBV28 to TRBJ2-7; 13 bases match TRBD2. V was clipped by 6 bases and J by 2 bases; unmatched bases: 4. Germline CDR1 reads MDHEN; CDR2 reads SYDVKM. The CDR3 sequence is 15 residues long. The chain's CDR3 is CASSRLAGGTYEQYF. In DNA, the CDR3 is TGTGCCAGCAGCCGACTAGCGGGAGGAACCTACGAGCAGTACTTC.

The chain is built from TRBV11-1 and TRBJ2-7, with D perhaps matching TRBD2 (7 bases). Trimming removed 3 bases at V and 2 bases at J, with 17 bases between. The CDR3 length is 16 residues. From germline, CDR1 is SGHAT and CDR2 FQDESV (reference sequence). The CDR3 bases are TGTGCCAGCAGCTTTGGGGGGGGCGGGAGCCCCTACGAGCAGTACTTC. It translates to CASSFGGGGSPYEQYF.

The V gene is TRBV7-2, the J gene TRBJ2-1; D gene ambiguous. Germline V lookup: CDR1 SGHTA, CDR2 FQGNSA. Trimming cost V 5 bases and J 7 bases, with 9 bases left between them. This CDR3 contains 12 residues. The CDR3 is CASSPGRNEQFF. The CDR3 region has the DNA TGTGCCAGCAGCCCAGGCCGAAATGAGCAGTTCTTC.

This sequence joins TRBV9 and TRBJ2-3; the match to TRBD1 covers 7 bases. Looked up from germline, CDR1 is SGDLS and CDR2 is YYNGEE. The CDR3 has 17 residues. V was clipped by 6 bases and J by 0 bases; unmatched bases: 13. The CDR3 region has the DNA TGTGCCAGCACACAGGCCCAGGGGGATTTTAGCACAGATACGCAGTATTTT. Its translation: CASTQAQGDFSTDTQYF.

This clone turned up a few times. The chain employs TRBV19 and TRBJ2-7; weak D call: TRBD1 (5 bases). Trimming pared 3 bases from V and 3 bases from J, leaving 9 bases between. Germline CDR1 is LNHDA and CDR2 is SQIVND (reference sequence). The CDR3 length is 13 residues. The CDR3 DNA sequence: TGTGCCAGTAGTATCCAGGGTTACTACGAGCAGTACTTC. Its translation: CASSIQGYYEQYF.

The chain is built from TRBV7-9 and TRBJ2-5; 10 positions match TRBD2. The CDR3 is 19 amino acids. Trimming at V came to 1 base and at J to 4 bases, leaving 15 bases not matched to a gene. Germline V CDR1 and CDR2: SEHNR, FQNEAQ (reference sequence). CDR3 residues: CASSLVYTSGIVVIETQYF. Written as DNA, the CDR3 is TGTGCCAGCAGCTTAGTTTATACTAGCGGGATTGTTGTAATAGAGACCCAGTACTTC.

The J gene is TRBJ2-1, the V gene TRBV6-5; TRBD1 matches 8 bases. CDR1 is MNHEY and CDR2 is SVGAGI in the germline V gene. With V trimmed by 4 bases and J by 6 bases, 5 bases remained unmatched. This CDR3 region has 14 residues. The CDR3 coding sequence is TGTGCCAGCAGTTTACCCGGACAGGGCAATGAGCAGTTCTTC. Its protein is CASSLPGQGNEQFF.

This sequence joins TRBV4-1 and TRBJ2-6; tentatively, D is TRBD2 (6 bases). The CDR3 spans 16 residues. The V and J ends lost 0 bases and 8 bases respectively, with 14 bases between them. Looked up from germline, CDR1 is MGHRA and CDR2 is YSYEKL. CDR3 region: CASSQESSGGPNVLTF. The CDR3, as DNA: TGCGCCAGCAGCCAAGAGAGTTCCGGAGGGCCCAACGTCCTGACTTTC.

The V gene is TRBV19, the J gene TRBJ1-5; 7 positions match TRBD1. The CDR3 runs to 16 residues. The V and J ends lost 6 bases and 5 bases, in that order; junction bases with no gene match: 13. Per germline, CDR1 LNHDA and CDR2 SQIVND (reference sequence). This chain's CDR3 is CASSLDREALDQPQHF. Written as DNA, the CDR3 is TGTGCCAGTAGCCTAGACAGGGAGGCCTTGGATCAGCCCCAGCATTTT. Combining the CDR3 with reference TRBV19 and TRBJ1-5 gives the whole variable domain DGGITQSPKYLFRKEGQNVTLSCEQNLNHDAMYWYRQDPGQGLRLIYYSQIVNDFQKGDIAEGYSVSREKKESFPLTVTSAQKNPTAFYLCASSLDREALDQPQHFGDGTRLSIL.

The J gene is TRBJ2-1, the V gene TRBV9; weak D call: TRBD1 (5 bases). This CDR3 is 15 amino acids long. Trimming stripped 0 bases from V and 0 bases from J, with 7 bases between. Germline V gene sequence: CDR1 SGDLS, CDR2 YYNGEE. The DNA for the CDR3 is TGTGCCAGCAGCGTAGACAGGAGCTCCTACAATGAGCAGTTCTTC. Translation: CASSVDRSSYNEQFF.

The chain recombines TRBV19 with TRBJ2-7; 11 nucleotides line up with TRBD2. The germline V gene has CDR1 LNHDA and CDR2 SQIVND (reference sequence). The CDR3 is made up of 15 amino acids. J was trimmed by 3 bases and V by 7 bases; bases with no gene match: 8. CDR3 loop: CASTLSGLAVYEQYF. The CDR3 DNA is TGTGCCAGTACCCTTTCGGGACTAGCGGTCTACGAGCAGTACTTC.

This clone is judged medium-sized (0.01 to 0.1%). This rearrangement joins TRBV28 to TRBJ2-7, with 8 bases fitting TRBD2. The V segment lost 5 bases and the J segment 2 bases; nucleotides outside the gene matches: 11. This CDR3 region has 16 residues. CDR1 and CDR2 from the germline V gene are MDHEN and SYDVKM. CDR3 region: CASSLPSERGTYEQYF. The CDR3 nucleotides are TGTGCCAGCAGTCTCCCGTCTGAGCGGGGGACCTACGAGCAGTACTTC.

The V gene is TRBV7-8, the J gene TRBJ2-2; no reliable D call. V was shortened by 6 bases and J by 1 base, with 0 bases between the two germline ends. Germline-derived CDR1 and CDR2 are SGHVS and FQNEAQ. There are 11 residues in the CDR3. The CDR3 is CASRNTGELFF. CDR3 nucleotides: TGTGCCAGCAGGAACACCGGGGAGCTGTTTTTT.

The chain is built from TRBV9 and TRBJ2-3; the match to TRBD2 covers 8 bases. This CDR3 has 16 amino acids. Trimming removed 2 bases from V and 3 bases from J; junction bases left unmatched: 8. Germline CDR1 is SGDLS and CDR2 is YYNGEE. The CDR3 nucleotides are TGTGCCAGCAGCGTTACTATACTAGCGGCGACAGATACGCAGTATTTT. Amino acids: CASSVTILAATDTQYF.

The chain carries TRBV6-5 and TRBJ2-2; 8 positions match TRBD1. V trimming: 6 bases; J trimming: 5 bases; junction bases outside the gene matches: 8. Germline V gives CDR1 MNHEY, CDR2 SVGAGI. This CDR3 is 15 amino acids long. CDR3 sequence reads: CASSRTGIGTGELFF. The CDR3 DNA is TGTGCCAGCAGCCGGACAGGGATTGGGACCGGGGAGCTGTTTTTT.

The genes are TRBV28 and TRBJ2-7; 9 bases map to TRBD2. V lost 2 bases to trimming and J lost 5 bases; unmatched junction nucleotides: 7. CDR3 length: 15 residues. Germline lookup yields CDR1 MDHEN and CDR2 SYDVKM. This CDR3 is CASSLPLAGSHEQYF. Written as DNA, the CDR3 is TGTGCCAGCAGTTTACCGCTAGCGGGATCCCACGAGCAGTACTTC.

The chain links TRBV28 to TRBJ2-1; the match to TRBD2 covers 10 bases. CDR1 MDHEN and CDR2 SYDVKM come from the germline V gene. The CDR3 spans 15 residues. J lost 2 bases, V lost 3 bases, and 1 base had no gene match. The CDR3 is CASSFLAGAYNEQFF. Here the CDR3 DNA reads TGTGCCAGCAGTTTCCTAGCGGGAGCCTACAATGAGCAGTTCTTC.

Here the CDR3 reads CASSPLASLYNEQFF. The CDR3 DNA reads TGTGCCAGCAGCCCTTTAGCCTCATTGTACAATGAGCAGTTCTTC. This chain links TRBV7-9 with TRBJ2-1; D is uncertain. The CDR3 length is 15 residues. Germline V gives CDR1 SEHNR, CDR2 FQNEAQ (reference sequence). V was shortened by 5 bases and J by 4 bases, with 15 bases between the two germline ends.

J is TRBJ2-7 and V is TRBV4-3, with a weak D call TRBD1 (5 bases). The V gene lost 4 bases and the J gene lost 4 bases, with 11 bases spanning the gap. There are 13 residues in the CDR3. Germline-derived CDR1 and CDR2 are LGHNA and YSLEER. The CDR3 sequence: CASSPWRQYEQYF. CDR3 nucleotides: TGCGCCAGCAGCCCATGGAGACAGTACGAGCAGTACTTC.

The gene calls are TRBV11-2 and TRBJ2-3, with D perhaps matching TRBD2 (5 bases). This CDR3 contains 14 residues. The V gene lost 1 base and the J gene lost 1 base, with 6 bases spanning the gap. Germline assignment: CDR1 SGHAT and CDR2 FQNNGV. CDR3: CASSLGGGTDTQYF. The CDR3 coding sequence is TGTGCCAGCAGCTTAGGGGGAGGCACAGATACGCAGTATTTT.

The chain uses TRBV9 and TRBJ2-3; 7 nucleotides agree with TRBD2. Germline CDR1 and CDR2: SGDLS and YYNGEE. The CDR3 loop spans 16 amino acids. V was clipped by 2 bases and J by 2 bases; unmatched bases: 8. CDR3 residues: CASSVPLTSSTDTQYF. DNA of the CDR3: TGTGCCAGCAGCGTTCCTTTGACTAGCTCCACAGATACGCAGTATTTT.